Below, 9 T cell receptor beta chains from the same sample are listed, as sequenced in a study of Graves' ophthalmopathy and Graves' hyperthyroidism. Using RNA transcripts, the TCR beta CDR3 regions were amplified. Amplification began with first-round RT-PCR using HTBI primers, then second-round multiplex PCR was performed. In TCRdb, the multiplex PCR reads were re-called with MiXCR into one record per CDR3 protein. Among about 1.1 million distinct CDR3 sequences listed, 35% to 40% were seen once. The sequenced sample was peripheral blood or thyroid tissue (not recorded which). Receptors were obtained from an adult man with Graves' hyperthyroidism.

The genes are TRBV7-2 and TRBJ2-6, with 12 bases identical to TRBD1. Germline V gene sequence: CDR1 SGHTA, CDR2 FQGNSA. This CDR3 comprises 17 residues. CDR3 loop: CAVVAGQGAGGANVLTF. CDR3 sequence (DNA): TGTGCAGTCGTAGCGGGACAGGGGGCAGGTGGGGCCAACGTCCTGACTTTC.

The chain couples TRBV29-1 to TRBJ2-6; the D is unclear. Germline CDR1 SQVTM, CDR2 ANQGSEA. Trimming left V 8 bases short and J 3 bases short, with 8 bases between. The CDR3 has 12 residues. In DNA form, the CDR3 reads TGCAGCTTGGATGGTGGGGCCAACGTCCTGACTTTC. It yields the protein CSLDGGANVLTF. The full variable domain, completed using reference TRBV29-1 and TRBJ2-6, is SAVISQKPSRDICQRGTSLTIQCQVDSQVTMMFWYRQQPGQSLTLIATANQGSEATYESGFVIDKFPISRPNLTFSTLTVSNMSPEDSSIYLCSLDGGANVLTFGAGSRLTVL.

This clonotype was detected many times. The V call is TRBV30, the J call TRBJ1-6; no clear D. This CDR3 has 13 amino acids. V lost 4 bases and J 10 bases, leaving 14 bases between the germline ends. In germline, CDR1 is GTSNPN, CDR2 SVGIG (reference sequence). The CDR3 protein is CAWTPSRNSPLHF. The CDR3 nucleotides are TGTGCCTGGACCCCAAGCCGTAACTCACCCCTCCACTTT.

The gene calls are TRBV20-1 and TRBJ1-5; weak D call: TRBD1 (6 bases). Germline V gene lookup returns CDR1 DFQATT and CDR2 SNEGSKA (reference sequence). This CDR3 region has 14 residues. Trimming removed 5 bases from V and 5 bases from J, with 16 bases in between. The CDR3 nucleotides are TGCAGTGCTCGCCTCCTACAGGGTTATCAGCCCCAGCATTTT. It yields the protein CSARLLQGYQPQHF.

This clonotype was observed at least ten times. The CDR3 sequence is CASSRRDGDETQYF. The CDR3 DNA reads TGTGCCAGCAGCCGCCGGGACGGAGATGAGACCCAGTACTTC. J is TRBJ2-5 and V is TRBV13; D is tentatively TRBD1 or TRBD2 (5 bases each). V gave up 5 bases and J gave up 5 bases, with 15 bases separating them. The CDR3 extends over 14 amino acids. Germline CDR1 and CDR2: PRHDT and FYEKMQ (reference sequence). The complete variable domain, with remaining parts taken from reference TRBV13 and TRBJ2-5, reads AAGVIQSPRHLIKEKRETATLKCYPIPRHDTVYWYQQGPGQDPQFLISFYEKMQSDKGSIPDRFSAQQFSDYHSELNMSSLELGDSALYFCASSRRDGDETQYFGPGTRLLVL.

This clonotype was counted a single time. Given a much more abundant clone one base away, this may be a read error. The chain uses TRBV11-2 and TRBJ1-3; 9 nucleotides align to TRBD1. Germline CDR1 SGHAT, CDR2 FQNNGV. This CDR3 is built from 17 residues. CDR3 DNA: TGTGCCAGCAGCTTAGATGGGACAGGGAGGTCTGGAAACACCTTATATTTT. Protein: CASSLDGTGRSGNTLYF.

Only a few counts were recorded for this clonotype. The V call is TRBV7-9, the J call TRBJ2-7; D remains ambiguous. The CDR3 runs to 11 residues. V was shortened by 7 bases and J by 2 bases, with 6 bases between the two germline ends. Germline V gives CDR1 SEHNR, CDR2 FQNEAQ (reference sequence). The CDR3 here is CASKEAYEQYF. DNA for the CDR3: TGTGCCAGCAAAGAGGCCTACGAGCAGTACTTC.

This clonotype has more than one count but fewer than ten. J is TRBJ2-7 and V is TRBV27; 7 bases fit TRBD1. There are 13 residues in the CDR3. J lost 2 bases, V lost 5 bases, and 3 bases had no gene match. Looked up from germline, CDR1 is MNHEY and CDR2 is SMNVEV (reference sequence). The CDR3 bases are TGTGCCAGCAGTAACAGGGGTCCCTACGAGCAGTACTTC. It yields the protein CASSNRGPYEQYF.

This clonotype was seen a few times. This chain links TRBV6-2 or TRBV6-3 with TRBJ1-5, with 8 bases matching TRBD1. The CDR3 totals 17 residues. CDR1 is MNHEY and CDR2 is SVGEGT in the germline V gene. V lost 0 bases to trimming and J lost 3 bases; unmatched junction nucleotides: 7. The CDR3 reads CASSYSLGQAFNQPQHF. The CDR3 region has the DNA TGTGCCAGCAGTTACTCCTTGGGACAGGCCTTCAATCAGCCCCAGCATTTT.